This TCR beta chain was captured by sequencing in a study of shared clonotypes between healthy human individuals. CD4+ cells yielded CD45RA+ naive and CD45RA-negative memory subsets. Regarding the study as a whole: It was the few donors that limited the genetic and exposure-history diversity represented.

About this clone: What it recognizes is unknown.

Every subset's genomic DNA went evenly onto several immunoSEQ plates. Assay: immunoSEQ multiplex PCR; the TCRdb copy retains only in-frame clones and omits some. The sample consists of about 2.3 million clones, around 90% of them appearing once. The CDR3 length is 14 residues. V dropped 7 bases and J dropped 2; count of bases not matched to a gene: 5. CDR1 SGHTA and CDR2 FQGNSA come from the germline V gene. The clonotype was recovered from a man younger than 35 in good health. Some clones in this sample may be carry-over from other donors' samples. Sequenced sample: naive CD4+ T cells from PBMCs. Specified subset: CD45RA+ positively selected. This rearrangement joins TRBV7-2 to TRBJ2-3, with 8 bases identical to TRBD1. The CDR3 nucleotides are TGTGCCAGCACCCGACAGGGGCTCACAGATACGCAGTATTTT. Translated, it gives CASTRQGLTDTQYF.